These 32 T cell receptor beta chains came from one sample sequenced in a study of CD8 T cells in Susac syndrome. cDNA came from around 0.5 to 1 ug RNA primed by random hexamers. Each CDR3 protein is one row after TCRdb ran MiXCR on the immunoSEQ multiplex PCR reads. The sample carries 130,000 to 150,000 distinct CDR3 sequences, about 93% recorded once. The sequencing sample was made of CD8+ T cells from PBMCs. The receptors were sampled from a human donor in good health.

This chain joins TRBV4-3 and TRBJ2-7; D ambiguous. CDR1 and CDR2 from the germline V gene are LGHNA and YSLEER. This CDR3 has 14 amino acids. Between the trimmed V and J ends, which lost 3 bases and 4 bases, there was a span of 13 bases. The CDR3 protein is CASSHQVVEYEQYF. Here the CDR3 DNA reads TGCGCCAGCAGCCATCAGGTAGTAGAGTACGAGCAGTACTTC.

This clonotype has only one observation. This chain connects TRBV4-3 to TRBJ2-7; tentatively, D is TRBD1 (5 bases). Germline CDR1 and CDR2: LGHNA and YSLEER. This CDR3 contains 14 residues. The germline V and J ends were trimmed by 10 bases and 5 bases, with 21 bases remaining between them. The CDR3 loop reads CATEIGRVLDEQYF. The CDR3 coding sequence is TGCGCCACCGAAATAGGCAGGGTTCTCGACGAGCAGTACTTC.

V and J are TRBV20-1 and TRBJ2-7; no definite D call. The CDR3 has 12 amino acids. CDR1 is DFQATT and CDR2 is SNEGSKA in the germline V gene (reference sequence). V shed 6 bases and J shed 2 bases, with 11 bases lying between them. Here the CDR3 reads CSARSITYEQYF. The CDR3 nucleotides are TGCAGTGCCCGGTCCATTACCTACGAGCAGTACTTC.

The V call is TRBV5-6, the J call TRBJ1-3; perhaps TRBD1 as D (5 bases). The CDR3 is 14 residues long. Trimming cost V 2 bases and J 2 bases, with 8 bases left between them. In germline, CDR1 is SGHDT, CDR2 YYEEEE. CDR3 DNA sequence: TGTGCCAGCAGCTTCGCGGGGGCTGGAAACACCATATATTTT. It specifies CASSFAGAGNTIYF.

This CDR3 is CATSDLAGAEQYF. CDR3 DNA sequence: TGTGCCACCAGTGATTTGGCAGGCGCCGAGCAGTACTTC. The rearrangement uses TRBV24-1 and TRBJ2-7; the D is unclear. The V and J ends lost 0 bases and 6 bases respectively, with 8 bases between them. The germline V gene encodes CDR1 KGHDR and CDR2 SFDVKD. The CDR3 loop spans 13 amino acids.

The gene calls are TRBV27 and TRBJ2-3; possibly TRBD1 or TRBD2 for D (6 bases each). V lost 2 bases to trimming and J lost 5 bases, with 11 bases between them. Germline CDR1 is MNHEY and CDR2 is SMNVEV (reference sequence). The CDR3 has 14 amino acids. Here the CDR3 DNA reads TGTGCCAGCAGTTTAGCCGGGGGCGGAGATACGCAGTATTTT. Translation: CASSLAGGGDTQYF.

V usage is TRBV27 and J usage is TRBJ1-5, with D unresolved. The germline gives CDR1 MNHEY, CDR2 SMNVEV (reference sequence). This CDR3 spans 13 amino acids. V lost 9 bases and J lost 2, with 11 bases in between. Written as DNA, the CDR3 is TGTGCCAGTGGGGTGCGTGGCAATCAGCCCCAGCATTTT. Protein product: CASGVRGNQPQHF.

The genes are TRBV20-1 and TRBJ2-7; 12 positions agree with TRBD2. From germline, CDR1 is DFQATT and CDR2 SNEGSKA (reference sequence). The trim removed 4 bases at V and 1 base at J, leaving 5 bases unmatched. The CDR3 consists of 15 residues. CDR3 DNA sequence: TGCAGTGCTACGGGGACTAGCGGGCATTCCTACGAGCAGTACTTC. It encodes CSATGTSGHSYEQYF.

J is TRBJ2-1 and V is TRBV19; D call uncertain. Trimming stripped 6 bases from V and 2 bases from J, with 8 bases between. Per the germline V gene, CDR1 is LNHDA and CDR2 is SQIVND (reference sequence). The CDR3 spans 13 residues. The CDR3 DNA reads as TGTGCCAGTAGCCCTCTAGCCTACAATGAGCAGTTCTTC. Translation: CASSPLAYNEQFF.

The V call is TRBV28, the J call TRBJ2-5; D ambiguous. The CDR3 contains 14 residues. The V gene's germline CDR1 is MDHEN and CDR2 SYDVKM. V was clipped by 3 bases and J by 4 bases, with 12 bases between them. CDR3 residues: CASSLYGLPETQYF. In DNA, the CDR3 is TGTGCCAGCAGTTTGTACGGGCTTCCAGAGACCCAGTACTTC.

This rearrangement joins TRBV7-9 to TRBJ2-1; D not resolved. V lost 0 bases, J lost 8 bases, and 11 bases lay in between. The CDR3 is 14 amino acids. CDR1 and CDR2 from the germline V gene are SEHNR and FQNEAQ (reference sequence). CDR3 sequence reads: CASSLAGSVYEQFF. The CDR3 DNA is TGTGCCAGCAGCTTAGCGGGATCTGTGTATGAGCAGTTCTTC.

The J gene is TRBJ2-1, the V gene TRBV7-9, with D uncertain. CDR1 and CDR2 (germline): SEHNR, FQNEAQ (reference sequence). The CDR3 loop spans 10 amino acids. The V gene lost 8 bases and the J gene lost 15 bases, with 14 bases spanning the gap. The CDR3 spells CASEPKGWFF. The CDR3 nucleotides are TGTGCCAGCGAACCCAAAGGGTGGTTCTTC.

The chain recombines TRBV10-2 with TRBJ2-7, with 9 bases identical to TRBD2. The CDR3 runs 14 residues. Germline-derived CDR1 and CDR2 are WSHSY and SAAADI. With 4 bases clipped from V and 2 bases from J, the junction kept 3 bases outside the gene matches. In nucleotides, the CDR3 is TGCGCCAGCAGTGTAAGCGGGAGGCCCTACGAGCAGTACTTC. Residues: CASSVSGRPYEQYF.

CDR3 DNA: TGTGCCTGGCTCCGACTAGAAGGTGACGAGCAGTACTTC. Protein product: CAWLRLEGDEQYF. The chain is built from TRBV30 and TRBJ2-7, with D possibly TRBD2 on 6 matching bases. The CDR3 sequence is 13 residues long. In germline, CDR1 is GTSNPN, CDR2 SVGIG (reference sequence). The V end was cut by 5 bases, the J end by 5 bases, with 16 bases between.

The V gene is TRBV4-2, the J gene TRBJ1-1; D remains ambiguous. The ends were cut back, 2 bases at V and 0 bases at J, with 7 bases in the middle. This CDR3 comprises 14 residues. Germline lookup yields CDR1 LGHNA and CDR2 YNFKEQ. The CDR3, as DNA: TGTGCCAGCAGCCAAAAGGGCGTGAACACTGAAGCTTTCTTT. This sequence encodes CASSQKGVNTEAFF.

The chain is built from TRBV4-3 and TRBJ2-7; no firm D call. The CDR3 runs 13 residues. The V gene's germline CDR1 is LGHNA and CDR2 YSLEER. V lost 3 bases and J 1 base, leaving 7 bases between the germline ends. The CDR3 DNA reads TGCGCCAGCAGCCAGGGAATTTCCTACGAGCAGTACTTC. It specifies CASSQGISYEQYF.

The J gene is TRBJ2-7, the V gene TRBV13, with D possibly being TRBD1 or TRBD2 (5 bases each). Trimming removed 0 bases from V and 2 bases from J, with 20 bases in between. This CDR3 spans 18 amino acids. Germline loops: CDR1 PRHDT, CDR2 FYEKMQ (reference sequence). The CDR3 DNA reads as TGTGCCAGCAGCTTAGGTAGGGGTTCGGTAATCGGGGCCTACGAGCAGTACTTC. Translated: CASSLGRGSVIGAYEQYF.

This clonotype turned up a few times. The chain employs TRBV11-1 and TRBJ1-1; tentative D call: TRBD1 (5 bases). V was pared by 6 bases and J by 4 bases, with 9 bases between. The CDR3 runs 12 residues. Per germline, CDR1 SGHAT and CDR2 FQDESV (reference sequence). The CDR3 is CASSFRGTEAFF. The CDR3 DNA is TGTGCCAGCAGTTTTAGGGGCACTGAAGCTTTCTTT.

The V call is TRBV5-6, the J call TRBJ1-5; D gene unclear. Germline V gives CDR1 SGHDT, CDR2 YYEEEE. Between the trimmed V and J ends, which lost 3 bases and 3 bases, there was a span of 10 bases. The CDR3 runs 14 residues. The CDR3 reads CASSSFQDNQPQHF. Here the CDR3 DNA reads TGTGCCAGCAGCTCGTTTCAGGACAATCAGCCCCAGCATTTT.

The V call is TRBV9, the J call TRBJ1-5, with D maybe TRBD1 (5 bases). The CDR3 spans 16 residues. Germline CDR1 and CDR2: SGDLS and YYNGEE. V was shortened by 3 bases and J by 10 bases, with 23 bases between the two germline ends. The CDR3 DNA is TGTGCCAGCAGCGATTCCGGGCTCGGGATGGGGGAACCCCAGCATTTT. Translating gives CASSDSGLGMGEPQHF.

The gene calls are TRBV6-6 and TRBJ2-5; 9 bases fit TRBD2. Per germline, CDR1 MNHNY and CDR2 SVGAGI (reference sequence). V dropped 2 bases and J dropped 3; count of bases not matched to a gene: 1. This CDR3 region has 14 residues. The CDR3, as DNA: TGTGCCAGCAGTTACCCTAGCGGGGAAGAGACCCAGTACTTC. This translates into CASSYPSGEETQYF.

V gene TRBV7-2 combines with J gene TRBJ2-2, with D maybe TRBD2 (6 bases). This CDR3 spans 15 amino acids. V gave up 6 bases and J gave up 3 bases, with 14 bases separating them. Germline V lookup: CDR1 SGHTA, CDR2 FQGNSA. In DNA form, the CDR3 reads TGTGCCAGCAGATCACCGGGACTTCACACCGGGGAGCTGTTTTTT. Residues: CASRSPGLHTGELFF.

CDR3 sequence (DNA): TGTGCCTGGAGGACGGGGAGTTCGCAGTATTTT. It specifies CAWRTGSSQYF. The chain links TRBV30 to TRBJ2-3, with D maybe TRBD2 (5 bases). Germline-derived CDR1 and CDR2 are GTSNPN and SVGIG (reference sequence). The CDR3 loop spans 11 amino acids. The V and J ends lost 3 bases and 10 bases respectively, with 11 bases between them.

The gene calls are TRBV10-3 and TRBJ2-7; D might be TRBD2 (6 bases). Germline V gene data show CDR1 as ENHRY and CDR2 as SYGVKD. Trimming removed 3 bases from V and 2 bases from J, with 14 bases in between. The CDR3 contains 15 residues. The CDR3 sequence is CAISESGTAAYEQYF. For the CDR3, the DNA is TGTGCCATCAGTGAATCAGGGACTGCTGCCTACGAGCAGTACTTC.

V and J are TRBV27 and TRBJ2-7; 12 bases match TRBD1. The CDR3 is made up of 15 amino acids. Germline assignment: CDR1 MNHEY and CDR2 SMNVEV (reference sequence). With V trimmed by 5 bases and J by 5 bases, 7 bases remained unmatched. In nucleotides, the CDR3 is TGTGCCAGCAGTCCGGGACAGGGGGCGATAAACGAGCAGTACTTC. Translating it yields CASSPGQGAINEQYF.

The CDR3 nucleotides read TGTGCCAGCAGTCCCGTGGCCGAAGTAATCTACGAGCAGTACTTC. Translating it yields CASSPVAEVIYEQYF. The chain has TRBV27 and TRBJ2-7; D is ambiguous. V was trimmed by 5 bases and J by 3 bases, leaving 17 bases between them. The CDR3 spans 15 residues. Germline V lookup: CDR1 MNHEY, CDR2 SMNVEV (reference sequence).

The chain combines TRBV29-1 with TRBJ1-1; 7 bases agree with TRBD1. Germline CDR1 SQVTM, CDR2 ANQGSEA. The J segment lost 4 bases and the V segment lost 6 bases, leaving 11 bases of the junction unmatched. The CDR3 sequence is 14 residues long. The chain's CDR3 is CSVLGAQGSTEAFF. CDR3 DNA sequence: TGCAGCGTCCTCGGGGCACAGGGGAGCACTGAAGCTTTCTTT.

This chain uses TRBV3-1 with TRBJ2-7, with no clear D. In germline, CDR1 is LGHDT, CDR2 YNNKEL (reference sequence). The CDR3 consists of 10 residues. Between the trimmed V and J ends, which lost 5 bases and 12 bases, there was a span of 11 bases. CDR3 in amino acids: CASSSASLYF. CDR3 coding DNA: TGTGCCAGCAGCTCAGCAAGTCTGTACTTC.

The chain uses TRBV27 and TRBJ2-1; tentative D call: TRBD2 (6 bases). Trimming took 10 bases from V and 9 from J, leaving 22 bases between them. Per germline, CDR1 MNHEY and CDR2 SMNVEV (reference sequence). The CDR3 length is 14 residues. The chain's CDR3 is CATGLSGGRGEQFF. The DNA of the CDR3 is TGTGCCACCGGCCTTTCAGGAGGGCGGGGTGAGCAGTTCTTC.

The chain recombines TRBV27 with TRBJ2-1, with 9 nucleotides matching TRBD1. The V and J ends lost 4 bases and 6 bases, in that order; junction bases with no gene match: 4. Germline lookup yields CDR1 MNHEY and CDR2 SMNVEV (reference sequence). CDR3 size: 14 residues. The CDR3 DNA follows: TGTGCCAGCAGTTACCAGGGACAGGGCAATGAGCAGTTCTTC. Amino acids: CASSYQGQGNEQFF.

The chain employs TRBV27 and TRBJ2-7; TRBD1 or TRBD2 may be the D gene (5 bases each). Trimming stripped 2 bases from V and 6 bases from J, with 11 bases between. The CDR3 spans 13 residues. Germline CDR1 and CDR2: MNHEY and SMNVEV (reference sequence). CDR3 sequence reads: CASSLAGATEQYF. CDR3 DNA: TGTGCCAGCAGTTTAGCCGGGGCAACCGAGCAGTACTTC.

The gene calls are TRBV7-2 and TRBJ2-1; TRBD2 is a possible D gene (6 bases). Trimming stripped 1 base from V and 5 bases from J, with 12 bases between. Germline loops: CDR1 SGHTA, CDR2 FQGNSA. CDR3 length equals 15 residues. CDR3 DNA sequence: TGTGCCAGCAGCTTAGTAGGTAGCGGAAACAATGAGCAGTTCTTC. Protein sequence: CASSLVGSGNNEQFF.